This T cell receptor (beta chain) was sequenced for a study of shared clonotypes between healthy human individuals. Study-wide results and limits: The study generally estimated greater richness for naive than memory subsets. The four-donor shared clonotypes exceeded non-shared clonotypes in generation probability, with non-shared ones scoring lower. Sampling was confined to blood; repertoires within tissues likely differ.

Turning to this clone: Its specificity is not known.

Cells designated naive CD8 were CD45RO-negative and were positively selected for CCR7, with terminally differentiated effector memory CD45RA+ cells excluded. This table comes from immunoSEQ multiplex PCR, and its TCRdb copy is limited to in-frame clones, with some not included. The sample gives 1.5 million to 2.5 million clones, about 95% of which show up once; approximately 1% is in the top ten. V dropped 3 bases and J dropped 0 bases, with 2 bases sitting between them. The CDR3 has 12 residues. Germline V gene lookup returns CDR1 MNHNS and CDR2 SASEGT. The sequence was obtained from a man between 18 and 35 years old in good health. Sequenced input: naive CD8+ T cells sorted from blood. The chain employs TRBV6-1 and TRBJ1-1, with D hard to call. In DNA, the CDR3 is TGTGCCAGCAGTGACATGAACACTGAAGCTTTCTTT. Residues: CASSDMNTEAFF.